This T cell receptor beta chain was retrieved from a study of blood T cell repertoires in COVID-19. Study context: Italy, Spain and the United States were the sources of the convalescent and acute COVID-19 samples.

The CDR3 is made up of 13 amino acids. V shed 6 bases and J 5 bases; nucleotides not matched to a gene: 6. Germline CDR1 is MNHEY and CDR2 is SVGAGI. Original analysis: Cell counts per sample came from amplifying reference gene primers. The data were produced by immunoSEQ multiplex PCR, yet TCRdb's version contains in-frame clones alone and is incomplete. That table furnishes V, J and clone size, whereas the DNA furnished D and trimming. In the table there are 85,000 to 120,000 clones, nearly 90% of which are singletons. This clonotype originated in a man aged 50 to 59 with active COVID-19. The sequencing input was peripheral blood. The chain joins TRBV6-5 to TRBJ1-2, with TRBD1 identical over 7 bases. The CDR3 here is CASRAGQEYGYTF. CDR3 coding DNA: TGTGCCAGCAGAGCAGGACAGGAATATGGCTACACCTTC.